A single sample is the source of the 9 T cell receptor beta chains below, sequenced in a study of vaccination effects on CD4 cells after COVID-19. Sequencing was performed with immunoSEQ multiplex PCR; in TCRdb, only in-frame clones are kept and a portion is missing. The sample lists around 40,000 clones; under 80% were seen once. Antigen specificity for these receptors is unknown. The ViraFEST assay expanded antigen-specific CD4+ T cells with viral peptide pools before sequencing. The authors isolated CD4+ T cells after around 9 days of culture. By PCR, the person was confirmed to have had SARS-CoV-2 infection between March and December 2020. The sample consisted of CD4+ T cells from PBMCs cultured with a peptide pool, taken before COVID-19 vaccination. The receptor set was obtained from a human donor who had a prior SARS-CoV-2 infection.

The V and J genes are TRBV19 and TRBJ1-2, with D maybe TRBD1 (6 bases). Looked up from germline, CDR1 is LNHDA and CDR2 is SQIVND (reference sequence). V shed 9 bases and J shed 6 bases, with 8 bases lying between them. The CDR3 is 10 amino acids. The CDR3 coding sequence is TGTGCCAGCTCAGGGGATGGCTACACCTTC. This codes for CASSGDGYTF.

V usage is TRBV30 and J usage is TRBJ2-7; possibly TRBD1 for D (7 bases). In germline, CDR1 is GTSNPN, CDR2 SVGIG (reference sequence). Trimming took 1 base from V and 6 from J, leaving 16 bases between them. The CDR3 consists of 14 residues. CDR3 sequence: CAWSADRVGGEQYF. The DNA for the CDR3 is TGTGCCTGGAGTGCTGACAGGGTCGGGGGCGAGCAGTACTTC. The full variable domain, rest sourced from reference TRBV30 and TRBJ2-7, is SQTIHQWPATLVQPVGSPLSLECTVEGTSNPNLYWYRQAAGRGLQLLFYSVGIGQISSEVPQNLSASRPQDRQFILSSKKLLLSDSGFYLCAWSADRVGGEQYFGPGTRLTVT.

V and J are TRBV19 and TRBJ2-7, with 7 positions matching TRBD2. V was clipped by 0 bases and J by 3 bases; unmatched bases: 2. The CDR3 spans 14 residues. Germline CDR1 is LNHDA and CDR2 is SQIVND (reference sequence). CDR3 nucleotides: TGTGCCAGTAGTATAGAGAGGACTAGCTACGAGCAGTACTTC. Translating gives CASSIERTSYEQYF.

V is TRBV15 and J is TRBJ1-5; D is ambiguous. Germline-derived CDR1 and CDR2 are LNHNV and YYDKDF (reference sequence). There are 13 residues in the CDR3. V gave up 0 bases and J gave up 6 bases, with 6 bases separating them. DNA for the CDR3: TGTGCCACCAGCAGAGATACCGGTCAGCCCCAGCATTTT. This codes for CATSRDTGQPQHF.

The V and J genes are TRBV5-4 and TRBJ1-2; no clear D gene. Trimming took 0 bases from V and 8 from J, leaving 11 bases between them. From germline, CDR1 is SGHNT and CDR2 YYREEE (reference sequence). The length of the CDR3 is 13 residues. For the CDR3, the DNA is TGTGCCAGCAGCTTGGATCCGTGGTCCGGCTACACCTTC. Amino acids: CASSLDPWSGYTF.

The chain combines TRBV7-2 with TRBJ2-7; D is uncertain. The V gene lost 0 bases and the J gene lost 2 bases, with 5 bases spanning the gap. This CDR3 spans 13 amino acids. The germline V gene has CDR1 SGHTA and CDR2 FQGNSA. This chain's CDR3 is CASSLAGPYEQYF. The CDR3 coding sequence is TGTGCCAGCAGCTTAGCTGGCCCCTACGAGCAGTACTTC.

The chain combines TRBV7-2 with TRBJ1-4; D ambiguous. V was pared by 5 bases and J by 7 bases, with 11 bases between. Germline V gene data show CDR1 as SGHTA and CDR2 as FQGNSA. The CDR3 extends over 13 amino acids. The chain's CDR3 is CASSAAASEKLFF. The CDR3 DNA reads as TGTGCCAGCAGCGCGGCGGCGAGTGAAAAACTGTTTTTT.

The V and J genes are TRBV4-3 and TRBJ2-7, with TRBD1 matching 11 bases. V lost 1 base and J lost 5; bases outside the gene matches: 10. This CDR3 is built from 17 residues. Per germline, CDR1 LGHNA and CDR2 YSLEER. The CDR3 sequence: CASSQGTGGFRGDEQYF. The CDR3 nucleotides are TGCGCCAGCAGCCAAGGGACAGGGGGCTTCCGGGGGGACGAGCAGTACTTC.

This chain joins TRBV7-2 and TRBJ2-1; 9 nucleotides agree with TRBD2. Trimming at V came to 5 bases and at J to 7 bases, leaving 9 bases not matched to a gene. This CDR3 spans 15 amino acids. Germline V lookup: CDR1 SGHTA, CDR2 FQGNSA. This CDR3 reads CASSRRTSVGNEQFF. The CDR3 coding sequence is TGTGCCAGCAGCAGACGGACTAGCGTTGGTAATGAGCAGTTCTTC.